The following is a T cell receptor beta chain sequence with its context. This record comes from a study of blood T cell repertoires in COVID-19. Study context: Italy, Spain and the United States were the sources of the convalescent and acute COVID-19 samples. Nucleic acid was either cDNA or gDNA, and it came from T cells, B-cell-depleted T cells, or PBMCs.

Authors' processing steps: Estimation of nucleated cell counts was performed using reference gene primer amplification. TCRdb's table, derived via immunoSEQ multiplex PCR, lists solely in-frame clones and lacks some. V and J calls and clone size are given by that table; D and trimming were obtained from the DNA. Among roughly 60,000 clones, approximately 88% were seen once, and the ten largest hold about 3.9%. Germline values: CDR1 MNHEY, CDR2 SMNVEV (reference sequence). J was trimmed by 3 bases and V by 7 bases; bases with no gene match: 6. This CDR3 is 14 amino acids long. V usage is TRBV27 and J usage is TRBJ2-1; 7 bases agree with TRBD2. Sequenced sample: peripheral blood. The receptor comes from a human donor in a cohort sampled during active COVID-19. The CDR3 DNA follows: TGTGCCAGCACGGCCGGGGGGTTCTACAATGAGCAGTTCTTC. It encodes CASTAGGFYNEQFF.